This is a list of T cell receptor beta chains from one sample in a study of T cells in Graves' hyperthyroidism and ophthalmopathy. TCRdb re-analysed the multiplex PCR reads in MiXCR, keeping a single row per CDR3 protein. The repertoire holds roughly 400,000 distinct CDR3 sequences, with over 12% as singletons. The material sequenced was blood. The receptors shown here come from a man in his fifties with Graves' ophthalmopathy. Both conserved end residues are part of each CDR3. D genes are given only for firm matches. Some rows mark clone size as missing; the rest say once, few, many or name a class of expanded clone.

d_call j_call clone_size v_call cdr3_nt cdr3_aa
. TRBJ2-2 . TRBV5-1 TGCGCCAGCAGCTTGGTACAGAACACCGGGGGGCTGTTTTTT CASSLVQNTGGLFF
TRBD2 TRBJ2-7 . TRBV18 TGTGCCAGCTCACCACCGGGACTAGCGGGAGGGCGTACCGTCGAGCAGTACTTC CASSPPGLAGGRTVEQYF
. TRBJ1-5 many TRBV25-1 TGTGCCAGCAGTGTGGGGACCGGCAATCAGCCCCAGCATTTT CASSVGTGNQPQHF
. TRBJ1-6 . TRBV20-1 TGCAGTGCTAGAGAGGGTACGCCAAATTCACCCCTCCACTTT CSAREGTPNSPLHF
. TRBJ1-1 . TRBV6-2/TRBV6-3 TGTGCCAGCAGTTACGTCGGTATGAACACTGAAGCTTTCTTT CASSYVGMNTEAFF
. TRBJ1-2 many TRBV30 TGTGCCTGGAGCCAGGGTGTGAATGGCTACACCTTC CAWSQGVNGYTF
. TRBJ1-2 many TRBV11-2 TGTGCCAGCAGCTTAGGCGATCTTTATGGCTACACCTTC CASSLGDLYGYTF
. TRBJ1-4 . TRBV15 TGTGCCACCAGCAGAGATCCCTACGCAAATGAAAAACTGTTTTTT CATSRDPYANEKLFF
TRBD2 TRBJ2-2 few TRBV6-1 TGTGCCAGCAGTCGAAGCGGGAAAAACACCGGGGAGCTGTTTTTT CASSRSGKNTGELFF
. TRBJ2-7 many TRBV19 TGTGCCAGCAGGGACAACTCCTACGAGCAGTACTTC CASRDNSYEQYF
. TRBJ2-7 few TRBV19 TGTGCCAGTTCGCCTGGACAGACCTACTACGAGCAGTACTTC CASSPGQTYYEQYF
. TRBJ2-1 . TRBV29-1 TGCAGCGGTTTGGTGGTATCCAATGAGCAGTTCTTC CSGLVVSNEQFF
. TRBJ2-1 . TRBV6-1 TGTGCCAGCGCCTCGGGCCCGAGCTCCTACAATGAGCAGTTCTTC CASASGPSSYNEQFF
. TRBJ1-2 many TRBV20-1 TGCAGTGCGGCCGACCAGGGGATGGGCGGCTACACCTTC CSAADQGMGGYTF
TRBD1 TRBJ2-7 . TRBV28 TGTGCCAGCAGCCTAACGACAGGGATCGACGAGCAGTACTTC CASSLTTGIDEQYF
TRBD1 TRBJ2-7 many TRBV5-1 TGCGCCAGCAGCAAGGGACAGCCCTCCGAGCAGTACTTC CASSKGQPSEQYF
. TRBJ2-1 many TRBV7-9 TGTGCCAGCAGCTCGACTACTACCCTGGATGAGCAGTTCTTC CASSSTTTLDEQFF
TRBD1 TRBJ2-5 many TRBV12-3/TRBV12-4 TGTGCCAGCAGCCTCCTAGGGGGCCAACAAGAGACCCAGTACTTC CASSLLGGQQETQYF
. TRBJ1-1 few TRBV20-1 TGCAGTGCTAGTTGGGGGCACACTGAAGCTTTCTTT CSASWGHTEAFF
TRBD1 TRBJ1-5 many TRBV20-1 TGCAGTGTTGGACAGGGTCTGAATCAGCCCCAGCATTTT CSVGQGLNQPQHF
TRBD2 TRBJ2-1 . TRBV9 TGTGCCAGCAGCGTCGGTGGGGAGGGTGAGCAGTTCTTC CASSVGGEGEQFF
. TRBJ1-5 many TRBV7-8 TGTGCCAGCAGCCCTAAATCGGGGGTCAATCAGCCCCAGCATTTT CASSPKSGVNQPQHF
TRBD2 TRBJ2-1 . TRBV24-1 TGTGCCACCAGTGATCCCTGGACTAGCGGGAGGGCCCGTCTTCTCAATGAGCAGTTCTTC CATSDPWTSGRARLLNEQFF
. TRBJ1-1 many TRBV3-1 TGTGCCAGCAGCCAAGACTTATGGCAGGGCACTGAAGCTTTCTTT CASSQDLWQGTEAFF
. TRBJ1-5 . TRBV7-9 TGTGCCAGCAGCCCAGACCTAGCCGGACAGCATTTT CASSPDLAGQHF
. TRBJ2-3 many TRBV18 TGTGCCAGCTCACCACGGGGAGGTGGAGATACGCAGTATTTT CASSPRGGGDTQYF
. TRBJ1-2 many TRBV3-1 TGTGCCAGCAGCTCCGGACAGACACGATTTACTAACTATGGCTACACCTTC CASSSGQTRFTNYGYTF
TRBD2 TRBJ2-3 many TRBV6-1 TGTGCCAGCACCGACCGGACTAGGCCCCACACAGATACGCAGTATTTT CASTDRTRPHTDTQYF
TRBD2 TRBJ2-1 many TRBV2 TGTGCCAGCAATACAGCGGGACTCGATGAGCAGTTCTTC CASNTAGLDEQFF
. TRBJ2-1 many TRBV2 TGTGCCAGCAAGGTAGGATCTGGTGAGCAGTTCTTC CASKVGSGEQFF
. TRBJ2-3 many TRBV28 TGTGCCAGCAGTTTAGCTCGGGGGCTAACGACCCGGGATACGCAGTATTTT CASSLARGLTTRDTQYF
TRBD2 TRBJ2-1 few TRBV7-8 TGTGCCAGCAGCTCAACCACTAGCGGGAGGGCCAATGAGCAGTTCTTC CASSSTTSGRANEQFF
TRBD2 TRBJ2-5 . TRBV28 TGTGCCGGCAGTACCCGGACTAGCGGGAGAGGGGAGACCCAGTACTTC CAGSTRTSGRGETQYF
. TRBJ2-7 few TRBV6-2/TRBV6-3 TGTGCCAGCGAGGCCGGGACTTACTACGAGCAGTACTTC CASEAGTYYEQYF
. TRBJ2-3 . TRBV3-1 TGTGCCAGCAGCCAAGATAGGGCCGGCGGGGATACGCAGTATTTT CASSQDRAGGDTQYF
. TRBJ2-1 . TRBV4-2 TGTGCCAGCAGCCAAGAGGGCAGGGCAGGGGAGCAGTTCTTC CASSQEGRAGEQFF
. TRBJ1-1 . TRBV4-1 TGCGCCAGCAGGCGGACGATTGCCTCGAGTGGTGAAGCTTTCTTT CASRRTIASSGEAFF
. TRBJ2-1 many TRBV7-2 TGTGCCAGCAGCCTCCCAACGGGCCCATACAATGAGCAGTTCTTC CASSLPTGPYNEQFF
. TRBJ2-3 . TRBV12-5 TGTGCTAGTGGTTTCGTAGATACGCAGTATTTT CASGFVDTQYF
TRBD2 TRBJ2-2 many TRBV3-1 TGTGCCAGCCGGCAAAGCGGGAGGGCCGACACCGGGGAGCTGTTTTTT CASRQSGRADTGELFF
TRBD1 TRBJ2-5 . TRBV19 TGTGCCAGTACCCCGGGACAGGGGTACCAAGAGACCCAGTACTTC CASTPGQGYQETQYF
TRBD1 TRBJ1-1 many TRBV5-1 TGCGCCAGCAGCTCGGTTACAGGGGTGACTGAAGCTTTCTTT CASSSVTGVTEAFF
. TRBJ2-3 . TRBV25-1 TGTGCCAGCAGTGAGGTTCAACCGAGCACAGATACGCAGTATTTT CASSEVQPSTDTQYF
TRBD1 TRBJ1-2 few TRBV29-1 TGCAGCGACTCCGGGACAGGGGGCGAAGTGTTTGGCTACACCTTC CSDSGTGGEVFGYTF
TRBD2 TRBJ2-1 many TRBV24-1 TGTGCCACCAGTGATTCGGGAACTAGCGGGAGACTCAATGAGCAGTTCTTC CATSDSGTSGRLNEQFF
. TRBJ2-1 few TRBV12-3/TRBV12-4 TGTGCCAGCCGAAGCCCGGGGTACAATGAGCAGTTCTTC CASRSPGYNEQFF
. TRBJ2-7 many TRBV11-3 TGTGCCAGCAGCTCACAGGGTATGTCCTACGAGCAGTACTTC CASSSQGMSYEQYF
TRBD2 TRBJ2-1 few TRBV10-1 TGCGCCAGCATCGGACTAGCGGGAGGATATGAGCAGTTCTTC CASIGLAGGYEQFF
. TRBJ2-7 many TRBV3-1 TGTGCCAGCAGCCAACGACAGGGAGGGTACGAGCAGTACTTC CASSQRQGGYEQYF
TRBD1 TRBJ2-1 few TRBV7-9 TGTGCCAGCAGCTGGCAGGGGGCAACCTCCTACAATGAGCAGTTCTTC CASSWQGATSYNEQFF
TRBD2 TRBJ2-1 many TRBV5-1 TGCGCCAGCAGCTTGCTCTTTAGCGGGAGTAGGGTTCCGGACGACAATGAGCAGTTCTTC CASSLLFSGSRVPDDNEQFF
. TRBJ2-1 many TRBV30 TGTGCCTGGACTCGCGACGGGAGCTCCTACAATGAGCAGTTCTTC CAWTRDGSSYNEQFF
TRBD1 TRBJ2-5 . TRBV7-9 TGTGCCAGCGGCTCCTACCTACAGGGGCGGGAGACCCAGTACTTC CASGSYLQGRETQYF
. TRBJ2-5 many TRBV12-3/TRBV12-4 TGTGCCAGCACCCTCGTGCCGGGACAAGAGACCCAGTACTTC CASTLVPGQETQYF
TRBD2 TRBJ2-7 . TRBV20-1 TGCAGTGCTAGACTAGCGGAGAGGGTCGACGAGCAGTACTTC CSARLAERVDEQYF
TRBD2 TRBJ2-1 few TRBV5-4 TGTGCCAGCGGTCAAGCGGGAGGGACCTACAATGAGCAGTTCTTC CASGQAGGTYNEQFF
. TRBJ2-7 many TRBV15 TGTGCCACCAGCAGGAGTCATTACGAGCAGTACTTC CATSRSHYEQYF
. TRBJ1-3 many TRBV3-1 TGTGCCAGCAGCCAGGTCCCTGGAAACACCATATATTTT CASSQVPGNTIYF
. TRBJ2-7 few TRBV6-1 TGTGCCAGCAGTGAAGTTCCAGGGGCCTACGAGCAGTACTTC CASSEVPGAYEQYF